One and the same sample provided the 10 T cell receptor beta chains below, sequenced in a study of beta chain features in type 1 diabetes. Whole-study findings and limits: There was a moderate but significant shortening of TCRB CDR3s in all four CD4+ subsets of Type 1 diabetes patients.

No cognate antigen is known for these TCRs. The whole isolated RNA underwent reverse transcription, so sequencing captured expressed TCRB transcripts. The data were produced by immunoSEQ multiplex PCR, yet TCRdb's version contains in-frame clones alone and is incomplete. The repertoire consists of hundreds of thousands of clones, with 11% to 15% occurring once and the leading ten covering nearly 0.04%. The specimen sequenced was naive CD4+ T cells from blood. The receptors shown here come from a man between 18 and 35 years old with type 1 diabetes.

This clone has only a few counts. This chain links TRBV27 with TRBJ2-6; D ambiguous. V gave up 0 bases and J gave up 4 bases, with 4 bases separating them. The V gene's germline CDR1 is MNHEY and CDR2 SMNVEV (reference sequence). CDR3 length: 14 residues. The CDR3 protein is CASSLSAGANVLTF. DNA of the CDR3: TGTGCCAGCAGTTTATCGGCAGGGGCCAACGTCCTGACTTTC. Together with reference TRBV27 and TRBJ2-6, the CDR3 gives the full variable domain: EAQVTQNPRYLITVTGKKLTVTCSQNMNHEYMSWYRQDPGLGLRQIYYSMNVEVTDKGDVPEGYKVSRKEKRNFPLILESPSPNQTSLYFCASSLSAGANVLTFGAGSRLTVL.

This clone was found a few times. The chain couples TRBV19 to TRBJ1-2, with D possibly being TRBD1 (5 bases). V was cut by 5 bases and J by 4 bases, with 14 bases left in between. From germline, CDR1 is LNHDA and CDR2 SQIVND (reference sequence). The CDR3 runs to 14 residues. CDR3 residues: CASSAKGQGYGYTF. The CDR3 DNA reads as TGTGCCAGTAGTGCCAAAGGACAAGGCTATGGCTACACCTTC. The entire variable domain, with the rest obtained from reference TRBV19 and TRBJ1-2, is as follows: DGGITQSPKYLFRKEGQNVTLSCEQNLNHDAMYWYRQDPGQGLRLIYYSQIVNDFQKGDIAEGYSVSREKKESFPLTVTSAQKNPTAFYLCASSAKGQGYGYTFGSGTRLTVV.

This sequence joins TRBV7-9 and TRBJ2-7; D is undetermined. The CDR3 runs 14 residues. The germline V gene encodes CDR1 SEHNR and CDR2 FQNEAQ (reference sequence). V was pared by 4 bases and J by 4 bases, with 14 bases between. Written as DNA, the CDR3 is TGTGCCAGCAGCTCAGTGTTTTGGGGATACGAGCAGTACTTC. Protein sequence: CASSSVFWGYEQYF.

This clone was seen more than once but under ten times. The rearrangement links TRBV12-5 to TRBJ2-1; possibly TRBD2 for D (6 bases). Germline lookup yields CDR1 LGHNT and CDR2 FRNRAP. V shed 0 bases and J shed 9 bases, with 18 bases lying between them. The CDR3 runs 16 residues. The CDR3 is CASGLVLVGQGGEQFF. The CDR3, as DNA: TGTGCTAGTGGTTTGGTACTTGTCGGGCAGGGAGGTGAGCAGTTCTTC.

The rearrangement links TRBV6-5 to TRBJ1-3; D is ambiguous. Per germline, CDR1 MNHEY and CDR2 SVGAGI. Trimming stripped 0 bases from V and 4 bases from J, with 4 bases between. The CDR3 sequence is 13 residues long. For the CDR3, the DNA is TGTGCCAGCAGTTACTCGGGGGGAAACACCATATATTTT. It codes for CASSYSGGNTIYF.

The chain links TRBV9 to TRBJ2-1; 8 positions match TRBD1. Germline V CDR1 and CDR2: SGDLS, YYNGEE. The ends lost 3 bases at V and 0 bases at J; junction bases unmatched: 14. The CDR3 totals 19 residues. The CDR3 DNA reads as TGTGCCAGCAGCGCCCCGGGACAGGTCATCTGGAGCTCCTACAATGAGCAGTTCTTC. Its protein is CASSAPGQVIWSSYNEQFF. Looking up the rest from reference TRBV9 and TRBJ2-1 gives the full variable domain: DSGVTQTPKHLITATGQRVTLRCSPRSGDLSVYWYQQSLDQGLQFLIQYYNGEERAKGNILERFSAQQFPDLHSELNLSSLELGDSALYFCASSAPGQVIWSSYNEQFFGPGTRLTVL.

On this clone itself: Other DNA sequences from this sample encode an identical CDR3 as well. The chain carries TRBV19 and TRBJ1-5; 7 bases map to TRBD1. In germline, CDR1 is LNHDA, CDR2 SQIVND (reference sequence). The CDR3 is made up of 13 amino acids. J gave up 2 bases and V 8 bases, and 3 bases lay outside the gene matches. The DNA for the CDR3 is TGTGCCAGTCGTGGACAGGGCAATCAGCCCCAGCATTTT. This sequence encodes CASRGQGNQPQHF.

The chain recombines TRBV4-1 with TRBJ2-1; 8 bases are a match to TRBD2. This CDR3 region has 18 residues. CDR1 is MGHRA and CDR2 is YSYEKL in the germline V gene. Trimming at V came to 0 bases and at J to 6 bases, leaving 13 bases not matched to a gene. The CDR3 region is CASSQDPIRGLAANEQFF. The DNA of the CDR3 is TGCGCCAGCAGCCAAGATCCCATTAGAGGACTAGCCGCCAATGAGCAGTTCTTC.

This clone was seen only a few times. The chain combines TRBV4-3 with TRBJ2-3; 9 nucleotides line up with TRBD1. With V trimmed by 3 bases and J by 1 base, 8 bases remained unmatched. The length of the CDR3 is 17 residues. Germline values: CDR1 LGHNA, CDR2 YSLEER. CDR3 DNA: TGCGCCAGCAGCCAGAACCCGGGACAGGGTGGCACAGATACGCAGTATTTT. This gives the protein CASSQNPGQGGTDTQYF.

J is TRBJ2-7 and V is TRBV9, with 7 nucleotides matching TRBD1. CDR3 length: 14 residues. Germline V gene lookup returns CDR1 SGDLS and CDR2 YYNGEE. V lost 4 bases and J lost 2; bases outside the gene matches: 6. The DNA of the CDR3 is TGTGCCAGCAGCTACACGACAGGGCCCTACGAGCAGTACTTC. It yields the protein CASSYTTGPYEQYF.